This T cell receptor (beta chain) was profiled in a study of patients and donors after allogeneic stem cell transplantation. From the RT-PCR reads, TCRdb called clonotypes with MiXCR, one entry per CDR3 protein. The sample includes roughly 230,000 distinct CDR3 sequences, less than 15% of them seen just once. The origin of this receptor is a human donor who was either an allogeneic HSCT recipient or a stem cell or donor lymphocyte infusion donor (not recorded which). It is not recorded whose cells these are; they may come from a transplant donor. The material sequenced was blood, either unsorted or a sorted T cell fraction (not recorded which).

The CDR3 coding sequence is TGTGCCAGCAGTTACAGGGGGAATTACTATGGCTACACCTTC. Protein: CASSYRGNYYGYTF. The chain has TRBV6-5 and TRBJ1-2; maybe TRBD1 (6 bases). The V and J ends lost 2 bases and 3 bases respectively, with 10 bases between them. Germline V gives CDR1 MNHEY, CDR2 SVGAGI. CDR3 length: 14 amino acids.